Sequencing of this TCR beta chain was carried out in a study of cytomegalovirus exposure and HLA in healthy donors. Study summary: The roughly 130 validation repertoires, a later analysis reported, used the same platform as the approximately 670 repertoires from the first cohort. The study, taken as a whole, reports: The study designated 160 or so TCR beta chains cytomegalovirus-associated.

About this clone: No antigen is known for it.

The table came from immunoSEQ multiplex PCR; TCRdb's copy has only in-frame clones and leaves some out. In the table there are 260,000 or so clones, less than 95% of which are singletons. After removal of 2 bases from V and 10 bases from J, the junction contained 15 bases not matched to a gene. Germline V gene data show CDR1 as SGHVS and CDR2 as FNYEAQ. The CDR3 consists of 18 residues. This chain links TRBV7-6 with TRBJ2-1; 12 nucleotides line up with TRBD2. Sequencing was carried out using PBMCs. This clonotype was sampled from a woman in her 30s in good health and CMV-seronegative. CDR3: CASSLPLQTSGRPREQFF. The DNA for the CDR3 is TGTGCCAGCAGCTTACCCCTGCAGACTAGCGGGAGACCTCGGGAGCAGTTCTTC.